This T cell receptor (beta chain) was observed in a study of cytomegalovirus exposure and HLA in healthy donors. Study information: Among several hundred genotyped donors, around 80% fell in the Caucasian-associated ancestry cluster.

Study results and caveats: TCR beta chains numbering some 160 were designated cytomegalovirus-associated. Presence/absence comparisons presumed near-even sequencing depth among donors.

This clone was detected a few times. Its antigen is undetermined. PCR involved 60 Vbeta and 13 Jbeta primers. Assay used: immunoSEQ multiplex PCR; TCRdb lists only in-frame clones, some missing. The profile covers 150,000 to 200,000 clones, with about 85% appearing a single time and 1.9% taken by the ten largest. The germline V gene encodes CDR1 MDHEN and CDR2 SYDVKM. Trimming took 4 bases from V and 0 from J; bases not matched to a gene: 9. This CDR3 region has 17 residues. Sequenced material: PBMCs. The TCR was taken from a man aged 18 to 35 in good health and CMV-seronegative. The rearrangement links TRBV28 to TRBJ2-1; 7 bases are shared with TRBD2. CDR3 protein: CASSSFSSGSSYNEQFF. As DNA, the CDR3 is TGTGCCAGCAGTTCATTCTCTAGCGGAAGCTCCTACAATGAGCAGTTCTTC.